This T cell receptor beta chain was obtained from a study of response to subunit inactivated influenza vaccine. This clonotype was seen more than once but under ten times. TCRdb redid the calling of the RT-PCR reads with MiXCR, one entry per CDR3 protein. The sample contains 300,000 to 350,000 distinct CDR3 sequences, 20% to 25% of which appear only once. The CDR3 is made up of 18 amino acids. The V gene lost 1 base and the J gene lost 1 base, with 19 bases spanning the gap. Germline assignment: CDR1 SGHVS and CDR2 FQNEAQ. The sample was PBMCs from blood, taken roughly 20 months after vaccination. The V call is TRBV7-8, the J call TRBJ1-1, with D perhaps matching TRBD1 (6 bases). This receptor was obtained from a man aged 50-75 years who received an inactivated influenza vaccine. The CDR3 is CASSLGGGGLTRNTEAFF. For the CDR3, the DNA is TGTGCCAGCAGCTTAGGGGGAGGGGGATTGACTCGGAACACTGAAGCTTTCTTT.